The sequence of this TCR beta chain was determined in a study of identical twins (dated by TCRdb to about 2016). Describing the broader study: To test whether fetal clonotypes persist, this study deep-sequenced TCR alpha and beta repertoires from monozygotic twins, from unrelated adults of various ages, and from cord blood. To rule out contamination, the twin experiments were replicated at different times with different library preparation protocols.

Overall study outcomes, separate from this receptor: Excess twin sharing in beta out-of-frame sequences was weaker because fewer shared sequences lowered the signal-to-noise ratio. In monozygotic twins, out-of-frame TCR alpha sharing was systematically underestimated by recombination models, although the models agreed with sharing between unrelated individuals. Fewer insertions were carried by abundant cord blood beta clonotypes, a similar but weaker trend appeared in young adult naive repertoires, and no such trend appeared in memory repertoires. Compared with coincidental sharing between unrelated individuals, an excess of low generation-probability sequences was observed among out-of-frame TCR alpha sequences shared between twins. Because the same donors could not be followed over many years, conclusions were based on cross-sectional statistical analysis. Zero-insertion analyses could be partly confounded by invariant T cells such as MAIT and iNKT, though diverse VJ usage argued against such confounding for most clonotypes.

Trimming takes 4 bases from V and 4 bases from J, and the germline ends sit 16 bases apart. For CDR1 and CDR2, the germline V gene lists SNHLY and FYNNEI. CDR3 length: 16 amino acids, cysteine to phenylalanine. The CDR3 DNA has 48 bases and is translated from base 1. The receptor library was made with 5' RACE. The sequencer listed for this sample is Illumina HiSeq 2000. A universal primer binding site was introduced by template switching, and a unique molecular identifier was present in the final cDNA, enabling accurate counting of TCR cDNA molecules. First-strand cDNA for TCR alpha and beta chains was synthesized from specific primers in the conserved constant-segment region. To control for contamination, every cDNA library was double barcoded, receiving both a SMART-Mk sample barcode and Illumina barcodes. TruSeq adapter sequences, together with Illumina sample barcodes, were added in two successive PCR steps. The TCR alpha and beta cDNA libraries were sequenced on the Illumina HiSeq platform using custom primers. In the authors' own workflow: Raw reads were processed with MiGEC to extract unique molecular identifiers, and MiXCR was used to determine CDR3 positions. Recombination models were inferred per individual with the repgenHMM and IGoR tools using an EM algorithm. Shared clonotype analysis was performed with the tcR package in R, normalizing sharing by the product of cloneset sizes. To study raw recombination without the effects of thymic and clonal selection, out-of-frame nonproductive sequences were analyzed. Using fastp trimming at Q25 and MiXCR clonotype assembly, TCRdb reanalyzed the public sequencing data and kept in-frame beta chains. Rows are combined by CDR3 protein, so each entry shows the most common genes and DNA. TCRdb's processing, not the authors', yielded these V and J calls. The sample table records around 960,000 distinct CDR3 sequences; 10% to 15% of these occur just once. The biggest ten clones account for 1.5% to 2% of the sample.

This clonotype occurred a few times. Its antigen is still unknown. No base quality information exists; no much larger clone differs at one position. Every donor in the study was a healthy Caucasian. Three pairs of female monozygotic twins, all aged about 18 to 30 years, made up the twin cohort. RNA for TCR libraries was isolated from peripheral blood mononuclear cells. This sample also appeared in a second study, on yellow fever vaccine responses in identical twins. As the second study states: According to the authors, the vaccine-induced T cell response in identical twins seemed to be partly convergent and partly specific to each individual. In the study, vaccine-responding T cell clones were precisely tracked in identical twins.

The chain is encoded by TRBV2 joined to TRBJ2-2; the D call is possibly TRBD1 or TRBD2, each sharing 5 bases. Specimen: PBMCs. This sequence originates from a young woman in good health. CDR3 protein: CASSAEGLAVTGELFF. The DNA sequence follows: TGTGCCAGCAGTGCCGAGGGGCTAGCAGTCACCGGGGAGCTGTTTTTT.